This record looks at one TCR beta chain sequence and its context. Antigen unknown. The sample originates from a study of cytomegalovirus exposure and HLA in healthy donors. Overall study context: In a previous analysis, about 100 million unique TCR beta sequences were found from 150 million to 200 million T cells.

The CDR3 runs to 14 residues. The V gene lost 6 bases and the J gene lost 4 bases, with 16 bases spanning the gap. Germline-derived CDR1 and CDR2 are ENHRY and SYGVKD. PCR was performed using 60 Vbeta and 13 Jbeta primers. TCRdb's table, derived via immunoSEQ multiplex PCR, lists solely in-frame clones and lacks some. The sample yields about 150,000 clones, around 74% seen once. Findings of the study overall: TCR beta sequences reportedly predicted the HLA-A and HLA-B alleles of most subjects accurately. In an earlier analysis, about 87% or about 30%: the productive usage of most TCR beta V segments. There were 150 to 200 TCR beta chains listed as cytomegalovirus-associated.

Sequencing was carried out using PBMCs. The source of this sequence is a man aged 18 to 29 in good health and CMV-seropositive. V usage is TRBV10-3 and J usage is TRBJ2-7; tentative D call: TRBD2 (6 bases). The CDR3 DNA sequence: TGTGCCATCAGCCCGAACGGGAGTCCTTACGAGCAGTACTTC. Residues: CAISPNGSPYEQYF.